This T cell receptor beta chain was recovered during a study of T cells in Graves' hyperthyroidism and ophthalmopathy. Study observations and caveats: Appearing also in blood were most of the thyroid clonotypes expanded above 0.001.

The source material, RNA transcripts, was used to amplify TCR beta CDR3 regions. Carried out on the TCR CDR3, a first-round RT-PCR used the HTBI primer set. TCRdb reanalysed the multiplex PCR reads using MiXCR and keeps one entry per CDR3 protein. This table has some 500,000 distinct CDR3 sequences, roughly 14% appearing once. This clonotype appeared a few times. Antigen specificity is unknown. This CDR3 comprises 12 residues. Germline CDR1 and CDR2: SGHDN and FVKESK. Trimming pared 5 bases from V and 8 bases from J, leaving 9 bases between. This TCR was sampled from a woman aged 18-30 years with Graves' hyperthyroidism. The V and J genes are TRBV14 and TRBJ1-4; D unclear. Sequencing was performed on blood. The CDR3 coding sequence is TGTGCCAGCAGCAATTTTGGGGAAAAACTGTTTTTT. This encodes CASSNFGEKLFF.